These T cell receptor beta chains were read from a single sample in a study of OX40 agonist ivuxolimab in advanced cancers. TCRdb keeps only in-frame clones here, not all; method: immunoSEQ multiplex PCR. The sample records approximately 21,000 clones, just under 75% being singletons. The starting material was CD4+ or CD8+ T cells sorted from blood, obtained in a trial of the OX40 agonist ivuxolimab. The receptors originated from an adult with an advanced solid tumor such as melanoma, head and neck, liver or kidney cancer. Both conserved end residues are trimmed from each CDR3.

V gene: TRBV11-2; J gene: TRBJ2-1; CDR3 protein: ASSPPGTGYNEQF
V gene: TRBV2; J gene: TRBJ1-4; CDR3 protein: ASSGEVNEKLF
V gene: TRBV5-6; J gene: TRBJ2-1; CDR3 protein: ASSPEGGGAYNEQF
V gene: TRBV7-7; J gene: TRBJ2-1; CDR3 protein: ASSLGTDPYNEQF
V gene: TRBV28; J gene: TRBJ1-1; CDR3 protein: ASSLQGGLSEAF
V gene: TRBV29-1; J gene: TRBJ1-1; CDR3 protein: SVLRGSTEAF
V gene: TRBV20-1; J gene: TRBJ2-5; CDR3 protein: SARQETQY
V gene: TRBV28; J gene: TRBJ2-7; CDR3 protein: ASRVLSGSSYEQY
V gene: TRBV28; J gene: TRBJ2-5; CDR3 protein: ASNPPYGGEETQY
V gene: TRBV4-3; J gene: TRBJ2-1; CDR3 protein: ASSQAPKTGAPYNEQF
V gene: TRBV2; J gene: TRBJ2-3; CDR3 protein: ASRRETDTQY
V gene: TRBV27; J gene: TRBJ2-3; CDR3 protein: ASSELRLSTDTQY
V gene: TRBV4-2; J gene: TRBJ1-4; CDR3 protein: ASSLDEKLF
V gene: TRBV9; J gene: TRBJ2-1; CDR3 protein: ASSATPGLGNEQF
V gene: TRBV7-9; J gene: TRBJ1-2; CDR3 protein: ASSLDQGASYGYT
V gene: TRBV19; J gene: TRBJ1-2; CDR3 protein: ASSMAGGGRGYT
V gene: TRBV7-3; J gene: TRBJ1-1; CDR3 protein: ASSLNGGYTEAF
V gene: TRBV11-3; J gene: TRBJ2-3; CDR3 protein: ASSLDNTGRTDTQY
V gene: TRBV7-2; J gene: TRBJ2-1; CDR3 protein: ASSLGTSSSNEQF
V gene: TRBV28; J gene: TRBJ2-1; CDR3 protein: ASSLSSAVDEQF
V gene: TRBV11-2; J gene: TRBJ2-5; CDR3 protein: ASSLEDREGETQY
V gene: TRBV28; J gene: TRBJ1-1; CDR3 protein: ASRGGFGGTEAF
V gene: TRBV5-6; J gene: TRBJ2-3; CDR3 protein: ASSLGQGAADTQY
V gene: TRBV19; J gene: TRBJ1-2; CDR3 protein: ASSKPSYGYT
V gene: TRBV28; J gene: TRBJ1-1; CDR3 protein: ASSIIGTGSEAF
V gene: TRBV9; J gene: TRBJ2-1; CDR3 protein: ASSVSGSSYNEQF
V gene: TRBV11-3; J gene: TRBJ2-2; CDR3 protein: ASSLEGHLWANTGELF
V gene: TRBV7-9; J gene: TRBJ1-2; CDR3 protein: ASSSLTGLYGYT
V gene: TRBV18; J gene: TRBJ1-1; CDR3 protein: ASSGFPQGAGTEAF
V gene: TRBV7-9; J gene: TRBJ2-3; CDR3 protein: ASSSRDRGDTQY
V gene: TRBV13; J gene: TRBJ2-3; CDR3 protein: ASSPSGTGGVDTQY
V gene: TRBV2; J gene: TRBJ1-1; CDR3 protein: ASSVIGPGTEAF
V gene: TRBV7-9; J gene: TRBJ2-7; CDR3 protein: ASSLITGGEQY
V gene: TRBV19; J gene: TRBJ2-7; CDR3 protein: ASRGAGQGTSYEQY
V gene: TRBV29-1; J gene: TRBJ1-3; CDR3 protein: SVHTEDSGNTIY
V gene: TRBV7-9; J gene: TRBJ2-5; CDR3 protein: ASSFSGGKETQY
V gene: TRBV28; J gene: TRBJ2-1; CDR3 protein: ASRTNLELDEQF
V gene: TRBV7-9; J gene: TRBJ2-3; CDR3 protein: ASSFRDGTTDTQY
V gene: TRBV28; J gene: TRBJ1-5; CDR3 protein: ASRVMGTRGNQPQH
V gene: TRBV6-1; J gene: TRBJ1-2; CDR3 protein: ASSERGSNGYT
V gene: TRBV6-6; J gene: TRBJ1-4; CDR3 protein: ASSFTGTVEKLF
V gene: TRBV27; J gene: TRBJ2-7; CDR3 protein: ASSPHLAGSYEQY
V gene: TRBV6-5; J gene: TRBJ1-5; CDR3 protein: ASSYRDSSNQPQH
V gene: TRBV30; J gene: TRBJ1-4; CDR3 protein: ACPKTGEKLF